This record covers a single T cell receptor beta chain. The CDR3 extends over 14 amino acids. CDR1 is WNHNN, CDR2 SYGVQD, per germline (reference sequence). J was trimmed by 5 bases and V by 6 bases; bases with no gene match: 6. The sample is drawn from a study of shared clonotypes between healthy human individuals. Using immunoSEQ multiplex PCR, the repertoire was profiled, and TCRdb retains in-frame clones only, with some absent. Of 80,000 to 100,000 clones in the sample, 68% were seen once. Sequences were obtained from memory CD8+ T cells sorted from blood. Subset defined: CD45RO+ cells pooled with CCR7-negative TemRA cells. The gene calls are TRBV10-1 and TRBJ2-5; 10 positions agree with TRBD2. The sequence derives from a man aged 25-45 years in good health. The CDR3 coding sequence is TGCGCCAGCAGGAGAATAGCGGGAGGCGAGACCCAGTACTTC. This encodes CASRRIAGGETQYF.